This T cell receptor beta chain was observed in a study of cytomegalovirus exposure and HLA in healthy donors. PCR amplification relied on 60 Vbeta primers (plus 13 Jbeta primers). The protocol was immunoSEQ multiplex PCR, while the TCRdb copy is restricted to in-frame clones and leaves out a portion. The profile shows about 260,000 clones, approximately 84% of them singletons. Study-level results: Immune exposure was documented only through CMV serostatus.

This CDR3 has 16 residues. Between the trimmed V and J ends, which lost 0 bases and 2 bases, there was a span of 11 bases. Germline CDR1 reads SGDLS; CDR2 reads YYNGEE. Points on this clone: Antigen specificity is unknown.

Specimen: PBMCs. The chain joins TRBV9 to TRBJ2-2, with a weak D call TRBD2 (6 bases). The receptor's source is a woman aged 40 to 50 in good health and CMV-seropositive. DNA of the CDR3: TGTGCCAGCAGCGTAGATGGCGGGACTAACACCGGGGAGCTGTTTTTT. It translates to CASSVDGGTNTGELFF.